A single sample is the source of the 5 T cell receptor beta chains below, sequenced in a study of cytomegalovirus exposure and HLA in healthy donors. With 60 Vbeta and 13 Jbeta primers, the PCR was carried out. Assay: immunoSEQ multiplex PCR; the TCRdb copy retains only in-frame clones and omits some. The sample lists 170,000 or so clones; roughly 78% were seen once. The specimen was PBMCs. These receptors were collected from a woman in her 50s in good health and CMV-seropositive.

This chain links TRBV2 with TRBJ2-3, with a weak D call TRBD2 (5 bases). The CDR3 runs to 13 residues. The germline V gene has CDR1 SNHLY and CDR2 FYNNEI. Trimming removed 1 base from V and 4 bases from J, with 6 bases in between. CDR3 protein: CASSEGAADTQYF. CDR3 nucleotides: TGTGCCAGCAGTGAAGGAGCGGCAGATACGCAGTATTTT. The variable domain in full, with the rest retrieved from reference TRBV2 and TRBJ2-3, is EPEVTQTPSHQVTQMGQEVILRCVPISNHLYFYWYRQILGQKVEFLVSFYNNEISEKSEIFDDQFSVERPDGSNFTLKIRSTKLEDSAMYFCASSEGAADTQYFGPGTRLTVL.

The gene calls are TRBV7-9 and TRBJ2-7; D is possibly TRBD1 (5 bases). This CDR3 contains 13 residues. V lost 5 bases and J 10 bases, leaving 18 bases between the germline ends. Germline loops: CDR1 SEHNR, CDR2 FQNEAQ (reference sequence). This CDR3 reads CASSTTGPGPQYF. The CDR3 DNA reads as TGTGCCAGCAGCACCACGGGCCCAGGGCCTCAGTACTTC.

The V and J genes are TRBV29-1 and TRBJ1-4; weak D call: TRBD1 (6 bases). V lost 1 base, J lost 6 bases, and 18 bases lay in between. The germline V gene encodes CDR1 SQVTM and CDR2 ANQGSEA. The CDR3 runs to 16 residues. This CDR3 is CSVEVLETGPDEKLFF. CDR3 in DNA: TGCAGCGTTGAAGTTTTGGAGACAGGTCCAGATGAAAAACTGTTTTTT.

The chain couples TRBV5-1 to TRBJ2-7; 9 bases align to TRBD1. The germline V gene encodes CDR1 SGHRS and CDR2 YFSETQ. Unmatched junction bases numbered 6, after V lost 5 bases and J lost 0 bases. There are 15 residues in the CDR3. CDR3 region: CASRWGTGFSYEQYF. In nucleotides, the CDR3 is TGCGCCAGCAGATGGGGGACAGGGTTCTCCTACGAGCAGTACTTC.

The J gene is TRBJ2-7, the V gene TRBV19; D is ambiguous. The V end lost 6 bases, the J end lost 0 bases, and 9 bases lay between the germline ends. The V gene's germline CDR1 is LNHDA and CDR2 SQIVND (reference sequence). CDR3 length: 13 amino acids. CDR3 sequence: CASRATSSYEQYF. The CDR3 DNA follows: TGTGCCAGTAGGGCAACCAGCTCCTACGAGCAGTACTTC.